This TCR beta chain was retrieved from a study of cytomegalovirus exposure and HLA in healthy donors (dated by TCRdb to 2017 to 2019). Context from the whole study: A later analysis indicated that the 120 validation repertoires were generated on the platform also employed for the 700 or so repertoires of the first cohort. The study was designed to test whether signatures of past pathogen exposure could be identified by cataloging public T cell receptors. In addition to the first cohort of 666 subjects, a separate validation cohort of under 150 different subjects was used. High-throughput TCR immunosequencing, statistical association of individual TCRs with disease status, and machine learning were combined to predict cytomegalovirus infection status.

On this clone itself: Its antigen has not been determined. There are no base qualities to consult, and no much larger clone falls within one base.

Receptors were amplified or captured by the immunoSEQ multiplex PCR assay. Processing in the source paper ran as follows. A statistical classification framework was built to diagnose cytomegalovirus status from the catalog of TCR beta chain sequences. TCRdb's version of the immuneACCESS table is confined to in-frame rearrangements and falls short of the full clone set. An unresolved V gene accounts for under half of the shortfall where checked; the remainder is of unknown origin. V, J and clone size are taken as reported in that table, and D and trimming were inferred from the DNA itself. The sample table contains 200,000 to 250,000 clones; only one count was recorded for 75% to 90% of them. The ten biggest clones cover 4.5% to 7% of the sample. Paper-wide results and their limitations: While some public TCRs were present in many individuals, most TCR sequences turned up only very rarely across donors. Subsequent analysis determined that TCRs grouped into clusters in the first cohort also showed a tendency toward co-occurrence across the 120 or so validation repertoires, and 90% to 95% of cluster scores exceeded 0. In both the original and validation cohorts, the classifier was reported to diagnose cytomegalovirus status with high specificity and sensitivity. In vitro tests confirmed that a few of the cytomegalovirus-associated TCR beta chains recognize cytomegalovirus antigens. The authors suggested that the approach could potentially be generalized to other disease states and immunological phenotypes. In the study, around 150 TCR beta chains were listed as associated with cytomegalovirus. A later analysis had no HLA typing for the validation cohort, so co-occurrence there was scored across all 130 or so repertoires.

V loses 3 bases, J loses 1 base, and the germline ends lie 9 bases apart. CDR3 length: 14 amino acids, cysteine to phenylalanine. Only the CDR3 region is kept as DNA, spanning 42 bases read in frame from base 1. The germline V gene specifies SNHLY as CDR1 and FYNNEI as CDR2. Donors formed part of the validation cohort, which comprised 120 subjects and was distinct from the first cohort of several hundred subjects. What was sequenced was PBMCs. The chain couples TRBV2 to TRBJ1-1; the D segment cannot be called with confidence. The TCR sequence derives from a woman aged 18-35 years in good health and CMV-seronegative. Here is the DNA: TGTGCCAGCAGTGAGGGGAGAGGGAACACTGAAGCTTTCTTT. The encoded protein is CASSEGRGNTEAFF. The variable domain in full, with residues beyond the CDR3 obtained from the reference TRBV2 and TRBJ1-1 genes, is EPEVTQTPSHQVTQMGQEVILRCVPISNHLYFYWYRQILGQKVEFLVSFYNNEISEKSEIFDDQFSVERPDGSNFTLKIRSTKLEDSAMYFCASSEGRGNTEAFFGQGTRLTVV.